Shown below are 21 T cell receptor beta chains from a single sample sequenced in a study of graft-versus-host responses after intestinal transplantation. The data were produced by immunoSEQ multiplex PCR, yet TCRdb's version contains in-frame clones alone and is incomplete. The data hold 57,000 or so clones, with under 95% observed a single time. Sequences were derived from PBMCs, sampled almost 120 days after intestinal transplantation. Receptors originate from a human patient who received an intestinal transplant, so some T cells may come from the graft donor.

The V call is TRBV20-1, the J call TRBJ1-1; D is unresolved. The CDR3 is made up of 11 amino acids. Trimming removed 0 bases at V and 10 bases at J, with 9 bases between. Per germline, CDR1 DFQATT and CDR2 SNEGSKA (reference sequence). CDR3 residues: CSARDKGLAFF. In nucleotides, the CDR3 is TGCAGTGCTAGAGATAAAGGGCTAGCTTTCTTT.

The V gene is TRBV7-9, the J gene TRBJ1-3, with D perhaps matching TRBD1 (5 bases). Germline CDR1 is SEHNR and CDR2 is FQNEAQ (reference sequence). This CDR3 has 14 amino acids. V was trimmed by 5 bases and J by 0 bases, leaving 8 bases between them. CDR3 in amino acids: CASSKTDSGNTIYF. The CDR3 region has the DNA TGTGCCAGCAGCAAGACAGACTCTGGAAACACCATATATTTT. Supplemented by reference TRBV7-9 and TRBJ1-3, the full variable domain reads DTGVSQNPRHKITKRGQNVTFRCDPISEHNRLYWYRQTLGQGPEFLTYFQNEAQLEKSRLLSDRFSAERPKGSFSTLEIQRTEQGDSAMYLCASSKTDSGNTIYFGEGSWLTVV.

The chain recombines TRBV5-1 with TRBJ1-2; D possibly corresponds to TRBD1 (6 bases). V was pared by 3 bases and J by 1 base, with 7 bases between. The CDR3 extends over 13 amino acids. CDR1 SGHRS and CDR2 YFSETQ come from the germline V gene. CDR3 protein: CASSSGVNYGYTF. Here the CDR3 DNA reads TGCGCCAGCAGCTCAGGGGTTAACTATGGCTACACCTTC.

This clone was detected only once. V is TRBV7-9 and J is TRBJ2-1; no clear D. The germline V gene encodes CDR1 SEHNR and CDR2 FQNEAQ (reference sequence). This CDR3 has 11 amino acids. The ends were cut back, 5 bases at V and 10 bases at J, with 9 bases in the middle. The DNA for the CDR3 is TGTGCCAGCAGCCCTTACTGGGAGCAGTTCTTC. Translated: CASSPYWEQFF.

The V gene is TRBV18, the J gene TRBJ2-2; a possible D gene is TRBD1 (5 bases). Germline V gene lookup returns CDR1 KGHSH and CDR2 LQKENI. This CDR3 has 14 amino acids. The V end was cut by 3 bases, the J end by 7 bases, with 12 bases between. DNA of the CDR3: TGTGCCAGCTCACCGGGCACAGGTATCGGGGAGCTGTTTTTT. Translation: CASSPGTGIGELFF.

In DNA form, the CDR3 reads TGTGCCAGCAGATTCGGACTAGCGGGGAACACCGGGGAGCTGTTTTTT. Residues: CASRFGLAGNTGELFF. The chain carries TRBV7-2 and TRBJ2-2; TRBD2 aligns across 11 bases. Looked up from germline, CDR1 is SGHTA and CDR2 is FQGNSA. The CDR3 runs to 16 residues. V trimming: 6 bases; J trimming: 1 base; junction bases outside the gene matches: 4.

This rearrangement joins TRBV5-5 to TRBJ2-1, with D possibly matching TRBD1 (6 bases). Germline V gene lookup returns CDR1 SGHKS and CDR2 YYEKEE (reference sequence). V was trimmed by 1 base and J by 3 bases, leaving 11 bases between them. This CDR3 has 15 residues. The CDR3 coding sequence is TGTGCCAGCAGCTTGTTCAGGGGAGTCTACAATGAGCAGTTCTTC. It encodes CASSLFRGVYNEQFF.

This rearrangement joins TRBV19 to TRBJ1-2; D is perhaps TRBD1 (5 bases). The V gene lost 1 base and the J gene lost 4 bases, with 13 bases spanning the gap. This CDR3 is 15 amino acids long. Germline lookup yields CDR1 LNHDA and CDR2 SQIVND (reference sequence). The CDR3 here is CASSIGGTATYGYTF. The DNA for the CDR3 is TGTGCCAGTAGTATAGGAGGGACGGCAACCTATGGCTACACCTTC.

This chain uses TRBV6-6 with TRBJ1-1, with D uncertain. The CDR3 is 11 amino acids. Germline V gene sequence: CDR1 MNHNY, CDR2 SVGAGI (reference sequence). V was pared by 7 bases and J by 7 bases, with 10 bases between. The CDR3, as DNA: TGTGCCAGCATACTCGTCAGTGAAGCTTTCTTT. This translates into CASILVSEAFF.

The chain links TRBV29-1 to TRBJ2-7; 9 bases line up with TRBD1. CDR1 is SQVTM and CDR2 is ANQGSEA in the germline V gene. The CDR3 length is 12 residues. The V and J ends lost 7 bases and 3 bases, in that order; junction bases with no gene match: 4. For the CDR3, the DNA is TGCAGCGCGGGACAGGGAATCTACGAGCAGTACTTC. It translates to CSAGQGIYEQYF.

J is TRBJ2-3 and V is TRBV9, with D unclear. The CDR3 sequence is 13 residues long. V was pared by 0 bases and J by 7 bases, with 9 bases between. Germline values: CDR1 SGDLS, CDR2 YYNGEE. The CDR3 spells CASSVEMRNTQYF. The CDR3 bases are TGTGCCAGCAGCGTAGAAATGAGAAATACGCAGTATTTT.

The J gene is TRBJ2-2, the V gene TRBV18, with D hard to call. Looked up from germline, CDR1 is KGHSH and CDR2 is LQKENI. V was clipped by 3 bases and J by 3 bases, with 2 bases between them. The CDR3 totals 12 residues. The CDR3 spells CASSPYTGELFF. For the CDR3, the DNA is TGTGCCAGCTCACCTTACACCGGGGAGCTGTTTTTT.

V is TRBV2 and J is TRBJ1-5; no definite D call. The CDR3 length is 16 residues. Per the germline V gene, CDR1 is SNHLY and CDR2 is FYNNEI. Trimming pared 2 bases from V and 4 bases from J, leaving 15 bases between. The CDR3 loop reads CASSELEAGKNQPQHF. CDR3 sequence (DNA): TGTGCCAGCAGTGAATTGGAGGCAGGAAAAAATCAGCCCCAGCATTTT.

With regard to this clone: The same CDR3 can be traced to other DNA sequences in this sample. V usage is TRBV29-1 and J usage is TRBJ1-2, with 9 bases identical to TRBD1. CDR1 and CDR2 from the germline V gene are SQVTM and ANQGSEA. V was pared by 6 bases and J by 2 bases, with 1 base of the junction left unmatched. This CDR3 region has 12 residues. DNA for the CDR3: TGCAGCGTCGGGACAGGGAACTATGGCTACACCTTC. Translation: CSVGTGNYGYTF.

This rearrangement joins TRBV18 to TRBJ1-5, with 9 bases matching TRBD1. The germline gives CDR1 KGHSH, CDR2 LQKENI. The CDR3 has 16 amino acids. V gave up 0 bases and J gave up 7 bases; unmatched junction bases: 7. CDR3 residues: CASSPPTGGVLQPQHF. The CDR3, as DNA: TGTGCCAGCTCACCACCTACAGGGGGCGTCTTACAGCCCCAGCATTTT.

The J gene is TRBJ2-2, the V gene TRBV7-3, with 7 nucleotides matching TRBD2. This CDR3 region has 16 residues. Losses at the gene ends were 4 bases for V and 6 bases for J; bases not matched to a gene: 11. From germline, CDR1 is SGHTA and CDR2 FQGTGA. The CDR3: CASSSGGERLAGELFF. The DNA for the CDR3 is TGTGCCAGCAGCTCGGGAGGAGAGCGATTAGCCGGGGAGCTGTTTTTT.

V gene TRBV4-1 combines with J gene TRBJ2-7; 9 nucleotides line up with TRBD2. The ends lost 1 base at V and 1 base at J; junction bases unmatched: 2. The CDR3 sequence is 15 residues long. The germline V gene encodes CDR1 MGHRA and CDR2 YSYEKL. CDR3 DNA: TGCGCCAGCAGCCAAGGGACTAGCGAGTCCTACGAGCAGTACTTC. Residues: CASSQGTSESYEQYF.

The chain carries TRBV6-5 and TRBJ2-5, with a possible D match to TRBD1 (6 bases). CDR3 length equals 13 residues. The germline V and J ends were trimmed by 6 bases and 4 bases, with 12 bases remaining between them. The germline V gene has CDR1 MNHEY and CDR2 SVGAGI. The CDR3 region has the DNA TGTGCCAGCAGCACCGGGACACCAGAGACCCAGTACTTC. It codes for CASSTGTPETQYF.

In this sample, this clone turned up a few times. The chain links TRBV13 to TRBJ1-1, with no clear D. V was clipped by 1 base and J by 1 base, with 4 bases between them. This CDR3 is 13 amino acids long. CDR1 and CDR2 (germline): PRHDT, FYEKMQ (reference sequence). The chain's CDR3 is CASSLDRNTEAFF. The CDR3 nucleotides read TGTGCCAGCAGCTTAGACAGGAACACTGAAGCTTTCTTT.

The genes are TRBV7-9 and TRBJ1-4; D gene ambiguous. The CDR3 runs 14 residues. V was trimmed by 1 base and J by 8 bases, leaving 11 bases between them. Looked up from germline, CDR1 is SEHNR and CDR2 is FQNEAQ (reference sequence). This chain's CDR3 is CASSLGQTGEKLFF. CDR3 bases: TGTGCCAGCAGCTTAGGGCAGACTGGGGAAAAACTGTTTTTT.

This chain links TRBV7-8 with TRBJ2-2; D is unclear. V was trimmed by 2 bases and J by 1 base, leaving 14 bases between them. The CDR3 loop spans 17 amino acids. In germline, CDR1 is SGHVS, CDR2 FQNEAQ. CDR3 nucleotides: TGTGCCAGCAGCTTATATTTTTACATGAAGAACACCGGGGAGCTGTTTTTT. Its translation is CASSLYFYMKNTGELFF.